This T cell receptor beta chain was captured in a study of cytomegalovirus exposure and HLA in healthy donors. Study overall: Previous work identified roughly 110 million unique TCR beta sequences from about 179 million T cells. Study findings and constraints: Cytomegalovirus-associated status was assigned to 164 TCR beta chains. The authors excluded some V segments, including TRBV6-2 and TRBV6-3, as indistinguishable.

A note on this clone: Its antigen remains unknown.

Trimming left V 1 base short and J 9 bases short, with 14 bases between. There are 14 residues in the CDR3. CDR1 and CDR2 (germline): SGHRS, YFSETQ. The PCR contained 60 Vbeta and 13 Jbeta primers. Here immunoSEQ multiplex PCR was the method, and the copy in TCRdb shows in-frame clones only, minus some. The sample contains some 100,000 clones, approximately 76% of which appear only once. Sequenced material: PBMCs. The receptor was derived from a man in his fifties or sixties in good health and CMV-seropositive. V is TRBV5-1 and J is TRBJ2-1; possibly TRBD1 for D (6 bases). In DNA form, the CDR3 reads TGCGCCAGCAGCTTGCGGACAGATTGGGGTGAGCAGTTCTTC. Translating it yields CASSLRTDWGEQFF.